A selection of T cell receptor beta chains follows, all from one sample in a study of Ad26.COV2.S vaccination and SARS-CoV-2 variants. Produced via immunoSEQ multiplex PCR; TCRdb's table is partial and in-frame only. The data show 350,000 to 600,000 clones, 80% to 90% seen once. This specimen was peripheral blood, taken in a trial of Ad26.COV2.S vaccine versus placebo. The receptors here all came from a person aged 18-65 years who received the Ad26.COV2.S COVID-19 vaccine or a placebo. Both conserved end residues are part of each CDR3. Each record gives: CDR3 length, clone size, V gene, D gene, J gene, CDR3 DNA, CDR3 protein. D genes are given only for firm matches. For some rows the clone size is stated as once, few or many, or as a class when expanded; others skip it.

>12|-|TRBV6-2/TRBV6-3|-|TRBJ2-5
TGTGCCAGCAGTCGCCCCTTAACAGGACAGTACTTC
CASSRPLTGQYF
>16|-|TRBV28|-|TRBJ1-5
TGTGCCAGCAGACAGGGAAGAGAAGCCGGCAATCAGCCCCAGCATTTT
CASRQGREAGNQPQHF
>13|few|TRBV28|-|TRBJ2-7
TGTGCCAGCAGACCGGGATCGACCTACGAGCAGTACTTC
CASRPGSTYEQYF
>15|-|TRBV7-3|TRBD2|TRBJ2-3
TGTGCCAGCAGCATATCTAGCGGGAGTACAGATACGCAGTATTTT
CASSISSGSTDTQYF
>16|-|TRBV7-2|TRBD2|TRBJ2-3
TGTGCCAGCAGCCGGACTAGCGGGTCCCCGATGGATACGCAGTATTTT
CASSRTSGSPMDTQYF
>14|-|TRBV29-1|TRBD2|TRBJ2-3
TGCAGCGTTGACCCTAGCGGACCTCCAGGTACGCAGTATTTT
CSVDPSGPPGTQYF
>16|-|TRBV6-5|-|TRBJ1-2
TGTGCCAGCAGTTCGCGTCAGGGAAGGCTCGGCTATGGCTACACCTTC
CASSSRQGRLGYGYTF
>14|-|TRBV4-3|-|TRBJ1-2
TGCGCCAGCAACCAAGATCTACGGAACTATGGCTACACCTTC
CASNQDLRNYGYTF
>15|-|TRBV6-6|-|TRBJ1-5
TGTGCCAGCACCCCGGGGGCCACGAGCAATCAGCCCCAGCATTTT
CASTPGATSNQPQHF
>12|-|TRBV20-1|-|TRBJ1-2
TGCAGTGCTAGTTCCCAGGGCCCAGGCTACACCTTC
CSASSQGPGYTF
>13|-|TRBV6-1|-|TRBJ2-3
TGTGCCAGCAGTGAAACCCTATGGGCGGCGCAGTATTTT
CASSETLWAAQYF
>15|-|TRBV18|-|TRBJ1-5
TGTGCCAGCTCACCCCCAGGAGTGAGCAATCAGCCCCAGCATTTT
CASSPPGVSNQPQHF
>16|-|TRBV5-4|TRBD1|TRBJ1-2
TGTGCCAGCAGCTCTATAGACAGGGCAGATAACTATGGCTACACCTTC
CASSSIDRADNYGYTF
>14|-|TRBV4-3|-|TRBJ1-2
TGCGCCAGCAGCCAATGGGCCGCAGGCTATGGCTACACCTTC
CASSQWAAGYGYTF
>15|-|TRBV5-1|TRBD1|TRBJ2-5
TGCGCCAGCAGCCAGACAGGGGGCGCGGGAGAGACCCAGTACTTC
CASSQTGGAGETQYF
>11|-|TRBV29-1|-|TRBJ2-7
TGCAGCGGAGGCACCAACTACGAGCAGTACTTC
CSGGTNYEQYF
>14|once|TRBV5-8|-|TRBJ2-1
TGTGCCAGCAGCTTGGGGGACTCATCCTATGAGCAGTTCTTC
CASSLGDSSYEQFF
>14|-|TRBV7-9|-|TRBJ1-6
TGTGCCAGCAGCTTGATGGAGGGTGGATCACCCCTCCACTTT
CASSLMEGGSPLHF
>14|-|TRBV28|TRBD1|TRBJ2-7
TGTGCCAGCAGCGCCGGGACAGGGTCCCACGAGCAGTACTTC
CASSAGTGSHEQYF
>17|-|TRBV14|-|TRBJ2-6
TGTGCCAGCAGCCAAGAATGGGCGGCCTCTGGGGCCAACGTCCTGACTTTC
CASSQEWAASGANVLTF
>16|few|TRBV4-3|TRBD1|TRBJ1-4
TGCGCCAGCAGCCAAGATGGACGGACAGGGGCCGGAAAACTGTTTTTT
CASSQDGRTGAGKLFF
>13|-|TRBV18|TRBD1|TRBJ2-5
TGTGCCAGCTCACGCGGGGACAGGGCGGCCCAGTACTTC
CASSRGDRAAQYF
>15|-|TRBV18|TRBD2|TRBJ2-7
TGTGCCAGCTCACTCGGGCGGGAGAGGGGCTACGAGCAGTACTTC
CASSLGRERGYEQYF
>18|-|TRBV2|TRBD2|TRBJ2-1
TGTGCCAGCAGTGAAATCCCCCGCCTAGCGGGATTATACAATGAGCAGTTCTTC
CASSEIPRLAGLYNEQFF
>14|once|TRBV6-2/TRBV6-3|-|TRBJ1-2
TGTGCCAGCAGTCCCGGGAGGTATTTCTATGGCTACACCTTC
CASSPGRYFYGYTF
>13|-|TRBV29-1|-|TRBJ1-2
TGCAGCGTTGAGGGGCGACCACCTGGCGGCTACACCTTC
CSVEGRPPGGYTF
>14|once|TRBV5-6|TRBD1|TRBJ1-4
TGTGCCAGCAGCTTTACAGGGGGGGATGAAAAACTGTTTTTT
CASSFTGGDEKLFF
>16|-|TRBV6-1|TRBD1|TRBJ1-5
TGTGCCAGCAGTGTCCTGACAGGGACCCGCAATCAGCCCCAGCATTTT
CASSVLTGTRNQPQHF
>15|-|TRBV9|TRBD2|TRBJ2-3
TGTGCCAGCAGCGCCTTAGCGGGAGTCACAGATACGCAGTATTTT
CASSALAGVTDTQYF